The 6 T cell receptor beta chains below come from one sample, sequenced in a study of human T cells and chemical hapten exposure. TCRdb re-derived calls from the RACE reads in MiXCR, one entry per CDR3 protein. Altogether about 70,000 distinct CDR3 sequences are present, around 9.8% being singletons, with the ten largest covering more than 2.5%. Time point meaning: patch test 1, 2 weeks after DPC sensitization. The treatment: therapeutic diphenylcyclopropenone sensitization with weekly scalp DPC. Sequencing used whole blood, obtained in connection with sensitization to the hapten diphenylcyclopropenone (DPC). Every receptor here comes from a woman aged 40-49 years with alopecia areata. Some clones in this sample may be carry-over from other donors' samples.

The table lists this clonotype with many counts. CDR3 sequence: CASSVGLLDTEAFF. The CDR3 coding sequence is TGTGCCAGCAGCGTCGGGCTCCTGGACACTGAAGCTTTCTTT. This chain connects TRBV6-1 to TRBJ1-1, with unresolved D. V shed 6 bases and J shed 3 bases, with 14 bases lying between them. The CDR3 loop spans 14 amino acids. Germline CDR1 is MNHNS and CDR2 is SASEGT.

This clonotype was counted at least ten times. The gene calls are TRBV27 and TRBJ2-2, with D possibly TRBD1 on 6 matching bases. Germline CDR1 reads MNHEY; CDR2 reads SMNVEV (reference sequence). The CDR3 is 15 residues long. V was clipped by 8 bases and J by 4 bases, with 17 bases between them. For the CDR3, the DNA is TGTGCCAGCTCTCGGCTGGGGGCGGGCACCGGGGAGCTGTTTTTT. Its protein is CASSRLGAGTGELFF.

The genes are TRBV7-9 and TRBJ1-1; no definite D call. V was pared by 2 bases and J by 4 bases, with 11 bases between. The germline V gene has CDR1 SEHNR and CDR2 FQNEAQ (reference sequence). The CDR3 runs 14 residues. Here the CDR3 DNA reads TGTGCCAGCAGCTTAATGGGAGGGAGCACTGAAGCTTTCTTT. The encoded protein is CASSLMGGSTEAFF. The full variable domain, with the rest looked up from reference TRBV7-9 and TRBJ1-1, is DTGVSQNPRHKITKRGQNVTFRCDPISEHNRLYWYRQTLGQGPEFLTYFQNEAQLEKSRLLSDRFSAERPKGSFSTLEIQRTEQGDSAMYLCASSLMGGSTEAFFGQGTRLTVV.

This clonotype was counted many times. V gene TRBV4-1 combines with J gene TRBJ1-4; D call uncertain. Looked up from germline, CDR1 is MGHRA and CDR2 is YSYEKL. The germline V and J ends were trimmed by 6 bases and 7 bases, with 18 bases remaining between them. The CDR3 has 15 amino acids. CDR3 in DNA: TGCGCCAGCAGGGTGGAACCTGCCCTATCTGAAAAACTGTTTTTT. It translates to CASRVEPALSEKLFF.

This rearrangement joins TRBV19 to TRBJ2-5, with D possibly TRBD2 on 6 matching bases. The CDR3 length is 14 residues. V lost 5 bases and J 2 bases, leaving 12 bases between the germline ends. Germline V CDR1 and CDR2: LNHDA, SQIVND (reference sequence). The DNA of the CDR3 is TGTGCCAGTAGTCCCACCGCGGGACAAGAGACCCAGTACTTC. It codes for CASSPTAGQETQYF.

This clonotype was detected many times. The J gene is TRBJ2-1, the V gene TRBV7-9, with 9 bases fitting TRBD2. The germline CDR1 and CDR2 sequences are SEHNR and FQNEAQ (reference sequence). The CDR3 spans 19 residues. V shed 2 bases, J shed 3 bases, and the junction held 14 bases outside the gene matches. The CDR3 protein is CASSLFGRGLAGFYNEQFF. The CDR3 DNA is TGTGCCAGCAGCTTATTCGGCCGGGGTCTAGCGGGGTTCTACAATGAGCAGTTCTTC.